This T cell receptor beta chain stems from a study of siplizumab effects on memory and regulatory T cells. Across a few donor pairs, the naive, memory, effector memory and TEMRA subsets were sequenced without stimulation. On this clone: Its antigen is still unknown.

Study-wide findings and caveats: No assignable naive or memory phenotype existed for roughly 80-97% of proliferating CD4+ or CD8+ clones. Naive T cells, seemingly more diverse than memory cells, seemed major alloresponse contributors.

Sequenced by immunoSEQ multiplex PCR; TCRdb stores in-frame clones only, minus some. The profile shows more than 60,000 clones, approximately 97% of them singletons. Sequencing was done on a sample of naive CD8+ T cells sorted from blood. The TCR originated in a human donor in good health.

The chain's CDR3 is CASSLRQGGYNEQFF. The CDR3 DNA reads as TGTGCCAGCAGCTTACGACAGGGTGGCTACAATGAGCAGTTCTTC. The gene calls are TRBV7-3 and TRBJ2-1, with 7 bases identical to TRBD1. This CDR3 is 15 amino acids long. V was pared by 2 bases and J by 3 bases, with 4 bases of the junction left unmatched. The germline V gene encodes CDR1 SGHTA and CDR2 FQGTGA. Looking up the rest from reference TRBV7-3 and TRBJ2-1 gives the full variable domain: GAGVSQTPSNKVTEKGKYVELRCDPISGHTALYWYRQSLGQGPEFLIYFQGTGAADDSGLPNDRFFAVRPEGSVSTLKIQRTERGDSAVYLCASSLRQGGYNEQFFGPGTRLTVL.